The rows below give T cell receptor beta chains drawn from one sample of a study of somatic mutations in cytotoxic T cells in rheumatoid arthritis. Clones were sequenced by immunoSEQ multiplex PCR, and TCRdb holds only the in-frame ones, with some missing. The sample holds tens of thousands of clones, about 77% seen once. Input material: CD8+ T cells sorted from blood. The receptors derive from an adult with rheumatoid arthritis. Each CDR3 is given without its conserved first and last residue.

V gene	J gene	CDR3 protein
TRBV19	TRBJ2-1	ASSPGTSGYNEQF
TRBV4-3	TRBJ1-6	ASSQESEHRERFLH
TRBV5-6	TRBJ2-7	ASSQGTSGSRKEQY
TRBV19	TRBJ1-5	ASSGQTGGDQPQH
TRBV27	TRBJ2-7	ASSLREGYEQY
TRBV19	TRBJ1-1	ASSAGLMNTEAF
TRBV27	TRBJ2-5	ASSLQRGVGETQY
TRBV7-6	TRBJ2-5	ASSSDRAPSETQY
TRBV5-1	TRBJ2-5	ASSLAQEEEQY
TRBV6-5	TRBJ2-3	ASSGLAGGKDTQY
TRBV5-1	TRBJ2-7	ASSLSGVYEQY
TRBV5-4	TRBJ1-1	ASSIGTTWGEAF
TRBV27	TRBJ1-5	ASSIIQGRGNQPQH
TRBV7-8	TRBJ1-3	ASSRGVGNTIY
TRBV5-5	TRBJ2-7	ASRRLGQGPYEQY
TRBV7-3	TRBJ2-3	ASSRDRDEESTDTQY
TRBV29-1	TRBJ2-1	SVESIESSYNEQF
TRBV27	TRBJ2-3	ASSLEGGYTDTQY
TRBV27	TRBJ2-6	ASSLLTATGANVLT
TRBV7-9	TRBJ2-5	ANQILLQETQY
TRBV5-4	TRBJ1-1	ASSHTLGMNTEAF
TRBV4-1	TRBJ2-5	ASSQEGGQETQY
TRBV6-5	TRBJ1-1	ASSYSSSSSTEAF
TRBV6-5	TRBJ2-7	ASTELAGGSEQY
TRBV9	TRBJ2-5	ASSAWEVGETQY
TRBV6-1	TRBJ2-7	ASSESYAQY
TRBV5-6	TRBJ2-5	ASSVTGGSGETQY
TRBV11-2	TRBJ2-7	ASSLVSPYEQY
TRBV9	TRBJ2-3	ASSTGGGSTDTQY
TRBV19	TRBJ2-1	ASSPGTKLTHEQF
TRBV5-6	TRBJ2-7	ASSFRQSYEQY
TRBV11-2	TRBJ1-4	ASSLRSRNNEKLF
TRBV6-5	TRBJ2-2	ASGRQGATGELF
TRBV5-6	TRBJ2-2	ASSLEFLARYAGELF
TRBV4-1	TRBJ2-7	ASSQEPPGQFFYEQY
TRBV7-6	TRBJ2-1	ASSLTPQGNEQF
TRBV10-2	TRBJ2-1	ASREPGLQNNEQF